Each of the 8 T cell receptor beta chains below was sequenced from the same sample in a study of response to subunit inactivated influenza vaccine. One entry per CDR3 protein results from TCRdb running MiXCR on the RT-PCR reads. The sample shows about 520,000 distinct CDR3 sequences, approximately 7.8% of them seen only once. The sample in question was PBMCs from blood, obtained less than 30 months after vaccination. All receptors derive from a man between 50 and 69 years old who received an inactivated influenza vaccine.

The chain is built from TRBV4-1 and TRBJ1-2; D might be TRBD1 (5 bases). The germline V and J ends were trimmed by 0 bases and 3 bases, with 8 bases remaining between them. The CDR3 consists of 14 residues. Germline V gene sequence: CDR1 MGHRA, CDR2 YSYEKL. CDR3 loop: CASSQDLGDYGYTF. CDR3 DNA sequence: TGCGCCAGCAGCCAAGATCTGGGGGACTATGGCTACACCTTC.

This clonotype was detected many times. The gene calls are TRBV24-1 and TRBJ2-3; 7 bases agree with TRBD1. V was pared by 4 bases and J by 4 bases, with 7 bases of the junction left unmatched. Germline V gene sequence: CDR1 KGHDR, CDR2 SFDVKD. The CDR3 runs 15 residues. The CDR3 protein is CATSETGQASDTQYF. The DNA for the CDR3 is TGTGCCACCAGTGAGACAGGACAGGCCTCAGATACGCAGTATTTT.

The chain is built from TRBV12-3 or TRBV12-4 and TRBJ2-7; D uncertain. V was shortened by 3 bases and J by 5 bases, with 8 bases between the two germline ends. The CDR3 is 12 residues long. The CDR3 DNA reads TGTGCCAGCAGTTTCGTCCGGGACGAGCAGTACTTC. Translating it yields CASSFVRDEQYF.

This clonotype was observed a handful of times. The gene calls are TRBV5-6 and TRBJ2-7; D ambiguous. From germline, CDR1 is SGHDT and CDR2 YYEEEE. Trimming stripped 0 bases from V and 3 bases from J, with 10 bases between. The CDR3 length is 14 residues. CDR3 coding DNA: TGTGCCAGCAGCTTGGGACAAACACTCTACGAGCAGTACTTC. Translating gives CASSLGQTLYEQYF.

This clonotype showed up just a few times. This chain joins TRBV7-2 and TRBJ2-1, with TRBD2 matching over 14 bases. In germline, CDR1 is SGHTA, CDR2 FQGNSA. V shed 3 bases and J 5 bases; nucleotides not matched to a gene: 21. CDR3 size: 22 residues. The CDR3 nucleotides read TGTGCCAGCAGCTTCAGTGGGACTAGCGGGAGTCAGGTAACAGGGGCGCACAATGAGCAGTTCTTC. Translated, it gives CASSFSGTSGSQVTGAHNEQFF.

This clonotype was observed many times. The chain couples TRBV4-1 to TRBJ2-3, with D tentatively TRBD1 or TRBD2 (5 bases each). Trimming pared 4 bases from V and 3 bases from J, leaving 11 bases between. Looked up from germline, CDR1 is MGHRA and CDR2 is YSYEKL. The CDR3 contains 14 residues. The CDR3 DNA sequence: TGCGCCAGCAGCCCGGGGCAGCCAACAGATACGCAGTATTTT. It yields the protein CASSPGQPTDTQYF.

The chain links TRBV6-2 or TRBV6-3 to TRBJ1-6; D is uncertain. Trimming took off 6 bases at V and 5 bases at J, with 11 bases between the two ends. Germline lookup yields CDR1 MNHEY and CDR2 SVGEGT. This CDR3 region has 14 residues. CDR3: CASRTGRNNSPLHF. DNA for the CDR3: TGTGCCAGCAGGACCGGGAGGAATAATTCACCCCTCCACTTT.

This clonotype was recorded a few times. The gene calls are TRBV3-1 and TRBJ2-5; the D is unclear. Looked up from germline, CDR1 is LGHDT and CDR2 is YNNKEL (reference sequence). The CDR3 sequence is 13 residues long. Deletions cut 4 bases from V and 5 bases from J, with 11 bases between. The CDR3 protein is CASSPTRLETQYF. In nucleotides, the CDR3 is TGTGCCAGCAGCCCCACCCGATTGGAGACCCAGTACTTC.